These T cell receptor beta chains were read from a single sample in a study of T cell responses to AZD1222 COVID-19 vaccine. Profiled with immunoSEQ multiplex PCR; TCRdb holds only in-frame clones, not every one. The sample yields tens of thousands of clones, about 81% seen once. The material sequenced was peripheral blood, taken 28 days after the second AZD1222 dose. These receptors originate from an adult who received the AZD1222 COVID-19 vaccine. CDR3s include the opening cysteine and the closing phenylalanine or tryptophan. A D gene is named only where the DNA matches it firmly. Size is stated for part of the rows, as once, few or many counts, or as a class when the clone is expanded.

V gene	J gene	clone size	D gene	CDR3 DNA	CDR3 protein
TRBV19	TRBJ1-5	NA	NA	TGTGCCAGTGCCGGCCGGCAGGCATTTCAGCCCCAGCATTTT	CASAGRQAFQPQHF
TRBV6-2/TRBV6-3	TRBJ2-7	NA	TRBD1	TGTGCCAGCAGTTACGAACAGGGGGCATCTTACGAGCAGTACTTC	CASSYEQGASYEQYF
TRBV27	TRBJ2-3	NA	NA	TGTGCCAGCAGTTTACAGGACACCACAGATACGCAGTATTTT	CASSLQDTTDTQYF
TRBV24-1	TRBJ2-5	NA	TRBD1	TGTGCCACCAGTGAGGACAGGGTGGGGCAAGAGACCCAGTACTTC	CATSEDRVGQETQYF
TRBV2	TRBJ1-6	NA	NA	TGTGCCAACCACAGGGCGGGGAATTCACCCCTCCACTTT	CANHRAGNSPLHF
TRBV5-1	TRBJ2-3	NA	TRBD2	TGCGCCAGCAGCTTGGCCTTGTCAACTAGCGGCACAGATACGCAGTATTTT	CASSLALSTSGTDTQYF
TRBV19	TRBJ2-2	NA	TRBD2	TGTGCCAGTAGGCGGGAGTTCTCCGGGGAGCTGTTTTTT	CASRREFSGELFF
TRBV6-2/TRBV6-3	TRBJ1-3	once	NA	TGTGCCAGCAGTTCATCAGGGATTTCTGGAAACACCATATATTTT	CASSSSGISGNTIYF
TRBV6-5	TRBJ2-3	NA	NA	TGTGCCAGCCGTCACGCGGAACCAGATACGCAGTATTTT	CASRHAEPDTQYF
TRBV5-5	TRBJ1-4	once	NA	TGTGCCAGCAGCTGGGGAATGTGGAGGGAAAAACTGTTTTTT	CASSWGMWREKLFF
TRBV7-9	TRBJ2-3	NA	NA	TGTGCCAGCAGTGTACAGGGATCCACAGATACGCAGTATTTT	CASSVQGSTDTQYF
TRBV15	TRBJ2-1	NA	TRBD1	TGTGCCACCAGCAGTAACAGGGGAAGGGGCAAAAATGAGCAGTTCTTC	CATSSNRGRGKNEQFF
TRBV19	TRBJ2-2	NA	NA	TGTGCCAGTAGTATAGATACGCATGTCGGAGGCGACACCGGGGAGCTGTTTTTT	CASSIDTHVGGDTGELFF
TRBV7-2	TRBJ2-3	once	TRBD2	TGTGCCAGCAGCCCCTGGACTAGCGGCACAGATACGCAGTATTTT	CASSPWTSGTDTQYF
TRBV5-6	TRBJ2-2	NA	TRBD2	TGTGCCAGCAGCTTGTATACTAGCGGGAACACCGGGGAGCTGTTTTTT	CASSLYTSGNTGELFF
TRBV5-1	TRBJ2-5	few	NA	TGCGCCAGCAGCTTGGTGGGGCGGTCGACCCAGTACTTC	CASSLVGRSTQYF
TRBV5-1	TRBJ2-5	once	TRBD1	TGCGCCAGCTCCAGACAGGGGGAATTCCAAGAGACCCAGTACTTC	CASSRQGEFQETQYF
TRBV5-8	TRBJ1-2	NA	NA	TGTGCCAGCAGCTTGCCCCCAGCCTTCTATGGCTACACCTTC	CASSLPPAFYGYTF
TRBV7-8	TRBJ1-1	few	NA	TGTGCCAGCAGCTTTGGATGGCAGGCTGAAGCTTTCTTT	CASSFGWQAEAFF
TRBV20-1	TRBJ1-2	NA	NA	TGCAGTGCTCCGAGCATTGGCTACACCTTC	CSAPSIGYTF
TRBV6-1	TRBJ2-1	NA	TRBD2	TGTGCCAGCAGTGTTGGGGGGGGAAGCTCCTACAATGAGCAGTTCTTC	CASSVGGGSSYNEQFF
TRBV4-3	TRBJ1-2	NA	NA	TGCGCCAGCAGCCAAGATCCCAGGGTAGCCTATGGCTACACCTTC	CASSQDPRVAYGYTF
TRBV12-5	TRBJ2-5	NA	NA	TGTGCTAGCTCCCGAACGGGAGTAGTACGAGAGACCCAGTACTTC	CASSRTGVVRETQYF
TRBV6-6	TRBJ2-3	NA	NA	TGTGCCAGCAGTGGGACCCAGGGTATGGGCACAGATACGCAGTATTTT	CASSGTQGMGTDTQYF
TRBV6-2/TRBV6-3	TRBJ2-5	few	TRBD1	TGTGCCAGCAGCGAAGGACAGGGGGCGAGTCAGACCCAGTACTTC	CASSEGQGASQTQYF
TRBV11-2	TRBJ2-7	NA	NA	TGTGCCAGCAGCTTTGGCACCCTCCAGAGGGAGCAGTACTTC	CASSFGTLQREQYF
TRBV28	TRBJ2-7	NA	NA	TGTGCCAGCAGTTTGGGGGGTAGCGGAAGCTCCTACGAGCAGTACTTC	CASSLGGSGSSYEQYF
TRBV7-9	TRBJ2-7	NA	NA	TGTGCCAGCAGGCGGGACAGCTACGAGCAGTACTTC	CASRRDSYEQYF
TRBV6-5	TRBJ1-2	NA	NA	TGTGCCAGCAGTTACTCGCGCAGGGAGACTGGCTACACCTTC	CASSYSRRETGYTF
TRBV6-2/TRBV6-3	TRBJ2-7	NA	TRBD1	TGTGCCAGCAGTTACTCGACAGGGGGCGAGCAGTACTTC	CASSYSTGGEQYF
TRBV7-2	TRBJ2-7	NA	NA	TGTGCCAGCAGCCCCCGGCAGGTGACCTACGAGCAGTACTTC	CASSPRQVTYEQYF
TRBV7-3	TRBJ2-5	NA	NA	TGTGCCAGCAGCTACCGGGCCCAAGAGACCCAGTACTTC	CASSYRAQETQYF
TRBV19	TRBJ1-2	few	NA	TGTGCCAGTAGTTCCGACAGTTCCTCAAACTATGGCTACACCTTC	CASSSDSSSNYGYTF
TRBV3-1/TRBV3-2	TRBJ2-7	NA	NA	TGTGCCAGCAGCCAAGGAACCTACGAGCAGTACTTC	CASSQGTYEQYF
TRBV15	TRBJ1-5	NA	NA	TGTGCCACCAGTTTCGGAGCTAGCAATCAGCCCCAGCATTTT	CATSFGASNQPQHF